The 20 T cell receptor beta chains in this list originate from one sample, sequenced in a study of blood T cell repertoires in COVID-19. Libraries were prepared by immunoSEQ multiplex PCR; TCRdb keeps only in-frame clonotypes and omits some of them. The table records about 89,000 clones, around 93% of them present only once. The sequenced sample consisted of peripheral blood. The receptor source for this set is a human donor with active COVID-19. The donor label of this sample is uncertain.

J is TRBJ1-5 and V is TRBV21-1; TRBD1 was called by the table and not checked on the DNA. TRBV21-1 is annotated as a pseudogene. This CDR3 is built from 15 residues. DNA of the CDR3: TGTGCCAGCAGCAACGAGGGACAATACAATCAGCCCCAGCATTTT. Translation: CASSNEGQYNQPQHF.

The V call is TRBV3-1 (or the pseudogene TRBV3-2), the J call TRBJ2-5; D perhaps matches TRBD2 (6 bases). The CDR3 is 13 amino acids. CDR1 is LGHDT, CDR2 YNNKEL, per germline (reference sequence). V was cut by 3 bases and J by 4 bases, with 9 bases left in between. CDR3 nucleotide sequence: TGTGCCAGCAGCCAGGGACTTTCAGAGACCCAGTACTTC. It codes for CASSQGLSETQYF.

The rearrangement links TRBV5-1 to TRBJ2-1; 9 bases fit TRBD2. Trimming took 2 bases from V and 5 from J; bases not matched to a gene: 8. Germline V CDR1 and CDR2: SGHRS, YFSETQ. There are 16 residues in the CDR3. The CDR3 DNA reads as TGCGCCAGCAGCTTTATTAGCGGGGGCAACCACAATGAGCAGTTCTTC. Amino acid sequence: CASSFISGGNHNEQFF.

This rearrangement joins TRBV9 to TRBJ2-7; 8 bases fit TRBD1. Germline assignment: CDR1 SGDLS and CDR2 YYNGEE. J was trimmed by 4 bases and V by 4 bases; bases with no gene match: 10. This CDR3 is 15 amino acids long. The chain's CDR3 is CASSRLGQENYEQYF. The CDR3 bases are TGTGCCAGCAGCCGACTGGGACAGGAGAATTACGAGCAGTACTTC.

This clone has just a few counts. This chain connects TRBV11-2 to TRBJ1-2; D unresolved. CDR3 length: 14 amino acids. The germline V gene has CDR1 SGHAT and CDR2 FQNNGV. Trimming took off 5 bases at V and 3 bases at J, with 13 bases between the two ends. The CDR3 DNA follows: TGTGCCAGCAGCCCCACCCGGGATTACTATGGCTACACCTTC. This translates into CASSPTRDYYGYTF.

This clone was picked up one time. The chain is built from TRBV5-1 and TRBJ2-3, with a tentative D call TRBD2 (5 bases). The CDR3 loop spans 16 amino acids. The germline V and J ends were trimmed by 3 bases and 6 bases, with 20 bases remaining between them. Germline values: CDR1 SGHRS, CDR2 YFSETQ. CDR3 coding DNA: TGCGCCAGCAGCTGGAGACGGGATACGGTCGGGGATACGCAGTATTTT. As protein: CASSWRRDTVGDTQYF.

This sequence joins TRBV28 and TRBJ2-1, with 8 bases matching TRBD2. Germline trimming cut 4 bases from V and 8 bases from J; bases unmatched to any gene: 16. Germline assignment: CDR1 MDHEN and CDR2 SYDVKM. CDR3 length equals 17 residues. In nucleotides, the CDR3 is TGTGCCAGCAGTTCTCCCTTCCGGGGGGGGGCCCTCGATGAGCAGTTCTTC. It is translated as CASSSPFRGGALDEQFF. The entire variable domain, with the rest obtained from reference TRBV28 and TRBJ2-1, is as follows: DVKVTQSSRYLVKRTGEKVFLECVQDMDHENMFWYRQDPGLGLRLIYFSYDVKMKEKGDIPEGYSVSREKKERFSLILESASTNQTSMYLCASSSPFRGGALDEQFFGPGTRLTVL.

This rearrangement joins TRBV19 to TRBJ2-1; 8 bases map to TRBD1. V lost 3 bases, J lost 9 bases, and 7 bases stayed unmatched. Germline V CDR1 and CDR2: LNHDA, SQIVND (reference sequence). The CDR3 runs 14 residues. The CDR3 sequence is CASSIGQGAFEQFF. DNA of the CDR3: TGTGCCAGTAGTATCGGGCAGGGGGCTTTTGAGCAGTTCTTC.

J is TRBJ2-5 and V is TRBV14; the match to TRBD1 covers 9 bases. The CDR3 runs 14 residues. Germline trimming cut 4 bases from V and 5 bases from J; bases unmatched to any gene: 5. Looked up from germline, CDR1 is SGHDN and CDR2 is FVKESK. The CDR3 coding sequence is TGTGCCAGCAGCCGGACAGGGGTGTACGAGACCCAGTACTTC. It yields the protein CASSRTGVYETQYF.

V gene TRBV6-1 combines with J gene TRBJ1-2, with D possibly TRBD1 on 6 matching bases. CDR3 length equals 16 residues. Germline V gives CDR1 MNHNS, CDR2 SASEGT. V lost 3 bases and J 0 bases, leaving 14 bases between the germline ends. CDR3 DNA sequence: TGTGCCAGCAGTGAGACAGGCGGGCGACCTAACTATGGCTACACCTTC. It encodes CASSETGGRPNYGYTF.

The V call is TRBV18, the J call TRBJ2-5; the match to TRBD1 covers 9 bases. The germline gives CDR1 KGHSH, CDR2 LQKENI. The CDR3 extends over 17 amino acids. Unmatched junction bases numbered 8, after V lost 3 bases and J lost 0 bases. CDR3 protein: CASSPPTGGKHQETQYF. The CDR3 region has the DNA TGTGCCAGCTCACCTCCGACAGGGGGAAAGCACCAAGAGACCCAGTACTTC.

The chain recombines TRBV3-1 (or the pseudogene TRBV3-2) with TRBJ2-7, with a possible D match to TRBD1 (6 bases). With 11 bases removed from V and 3 bases from J, the gap between germline ends came to 20 bases. CDR1 and CDR2 (germline): LGHDT, YNNKEL (reference sequence). The CDR3 length is 14 residues. The CDR3 region has the DNA TGTGCCGGGAACGTGGGACAAGACCTCTACGAGCAGTACTTC. Translation gives CAGNVGQDLYEQYF.

The chain recombines TRBV9 with TRBJ2-1; D perhaps matches TRBD2 (5 bases). Trimming pared 3 bases from V and 3 bases from J, leaving 13 bases between. Germline assignment: CDR1 SGDLS and CDR2 YYNGEE. This CDR3 contains 15 residues. Here the CDR3 DNA reads TGTGCCAGCAGCGGAGCTGGGGAGATCTACAATGAGCAGTTCTTC. Amino acid sequence: CASSGAGEIYNEQFF.

The chain links TRBV18 to TRBJ1-4; TRBD1 aligns across 9 bases. Germline trimming cut 0 bases from V and 9 bases from J; bases unmatched to any gene: 5. The CDR3 is made up of 15 amino acids. The germline V gene encodes CDR1 KGHSH and CDR2 LQKENI. CDR3 in amino acids: CASSPPAGQGQKLFF. CDR3 DNA: TGTGCCAGCTCACCACCGGCGGGACAGGGTCAAAAACTGTTTTTT.

The chain uses TRBV6-1 and TRBJ2-7; D possibly corresponds to TRBD1 (5 bases). CDR3 length: 14 amino acids. V lost 3 bases and J 7 bases, leaving 16 bases between the germline ends. Per germline, CDR1 MNHNS and CDR2 SASEGT. In DNA, the CDR3 is TGTGCCAGCAGTGAGGGCTACCAGGGCGGTGAGCAGTACTTC. This gives the protein CASSEGYQGGEQYF.

The CDR3 coding sequence is TGTGCCAGCAGCGCCGGGGGAAGTGTCACTAAGGGGCAGTTCTTC. It specifies CASSAGGSVTKGQFF. This chain uses TRBV9 with TRBJ2-1; tentative D call: TRBD2 (6 bases). The V gene's germline CDR1 is SGDLS and CDR2 YYNGEE. V lost 3 bases, J lost 12 bases, and 22 bases lay in between. The CDR3 runs 15 residues.

This chain uses TRBV4-1 with TRBJ1-2; TRBD1 agrees at 8 bases. V lost 0 bases and J lost 3; bases outside the gene matches: 12. Germline V CDR1 and CDR2: MGHRA, YSYEKL. This CDR3 region has 18 residues. CDR3 coding DNA: TGCGCCAGCAGCCAAGAGGACAGGGTCCTAGGGCTTGACTATGGCTACACCTTC. This codes for CASSQEDRVLGLDYGYTF.

In regard to this clone: At one of its ends the junction is not consistent with the germline gene, which may arise from a read error. This chain uses TRBV7-7 with TRBJ2-1, with D possibly matching TRBD2 (6 bases). From germline, CDR1 is SSHAT and CDR2 FNYEAQ (reference sequence). The CDR3 is 16 residues long. This chain's CDR3 is CASSLGPRGGIGEQFF. The CDR3 region has the DNA TGTGCTAGCAGCTTAGGTCCGCGGGGAGGTATTGGTGAGCAGTTCTTC.

This CDR3 reads CASSGQYTDTQYF. CDR3 DNA: TGTGCCAGTAGTGGGCAGTACACAGATACGCAGTATTTT. V and J are TRBV19 and TRBJ2-3; D not certain. Per the germline V gene, CDR1 is LNHDA and CDR2 is SQIVND (reference sequence). Trimming pared 5 bases from V and 2 bases from J, leaving 8 bases between. The CDR3 sequence is 13 residues long.

This clone has only one observation. V and J are TRBV19 and TRBJ2-7, with D tentatively TRBD1 (5 bases). The CDR3 is 14 residues long. V dropped 3 bases and J dropped 6 bases, with 15 bases sitting between them. The germline V gene has CDR1 LNHDA and CDR2 SQIVND (reference sequence). Here the CDR3 reads CASSIRQSPVEQYF. The CDR3 nucleotides are TGTGCCAGTAGTATCCGACAGAGCCCCGTCGAGCAGTACTTC.